This TCR beta chain was captured by sequencing in a study of beta chain features in type 1 diabetes. Points from the study as a whole: Moderate but significant shortening of TCRB CDR3s was recorded in all four CD4+ subsets from Type 1 diabetes patients. The question of HLA type influencing TCRB rearrangement was one that remained unresolved here. Cells expressing TCR highly could be over-represented by cDNA sequencing.

Every bit of the isolated RNA underwent reverse transcription, so sequencing read expressed TCRB transcripts. Naive, central memory and regulatory T cell samples produced a mean of approximately 3.5 million reads. This table comes from immunoSEQ multiplex PCR, and its TCRdb copy is limited to in-frame clones, with some not included. Among a few hundred thousand clones listed, roughly 24% were seen once. This CDR3 comprises 14 residues. J was trimmed by 5 bases and V by 4 bases; bases with no gene match: 5. CDR1 is SGHTA, CDR2 FQGTGA, per germline. This clone was picked up a small number of times. Its specificity is unknown.

This sequence originates from a woman aged 25 to 39 with type 1 diabetes. The V call is TRBV7-3, the J call TRBJ2-5; 9 bases align to TRBD2. The material sequenced was naive CD4+ T cells from blood. CDR3 region: CASSSVAGEETQYF. In DNA form, the CDR3 reads TGTGCCAGCAGCTCGGTAGCGGGAGAGGAGACCCAGTACTTC. Filled out from reference TRBV7-3 and TRBJ2-5, the complete variable domain reads GAGVSQTPSNKVTEKGKYVELRCDPISGHTALYWYRQSLGQGPEFLIYFQGTGAADDSGLPNDRFFAVRPEGSVSTLKIQRTERGDSAVYLCASSSVAGEETQYFGPGTRLLVL.